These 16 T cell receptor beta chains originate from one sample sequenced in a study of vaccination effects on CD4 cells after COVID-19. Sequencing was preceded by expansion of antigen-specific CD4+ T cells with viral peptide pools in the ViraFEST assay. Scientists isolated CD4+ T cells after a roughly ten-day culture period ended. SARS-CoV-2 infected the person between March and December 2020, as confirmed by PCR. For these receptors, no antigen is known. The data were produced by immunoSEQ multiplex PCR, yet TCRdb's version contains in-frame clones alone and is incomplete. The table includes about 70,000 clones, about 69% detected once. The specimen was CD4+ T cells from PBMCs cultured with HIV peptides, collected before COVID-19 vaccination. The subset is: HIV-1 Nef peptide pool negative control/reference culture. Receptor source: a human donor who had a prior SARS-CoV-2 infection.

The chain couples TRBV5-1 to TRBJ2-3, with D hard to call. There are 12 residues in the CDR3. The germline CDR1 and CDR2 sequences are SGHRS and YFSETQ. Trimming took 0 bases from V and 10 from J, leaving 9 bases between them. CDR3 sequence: CASSLGSPPQYF. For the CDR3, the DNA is TGCGCCAGCAGCTTGGGTAGTCCTCCGCAGTATTTT.

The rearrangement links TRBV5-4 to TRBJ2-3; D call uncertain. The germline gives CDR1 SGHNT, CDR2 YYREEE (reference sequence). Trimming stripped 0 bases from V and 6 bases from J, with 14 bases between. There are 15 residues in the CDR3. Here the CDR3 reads CASSLGDPFSDTQYF. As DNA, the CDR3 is TGTGCCAGCAGCTTGGGGGATCCCTTTTCGGATACGCAGTATTTT.

CDR3 DNA: TGTGCCAGTAGTATCGCATTGAACACTGAAGCTTTCTTT. Amino acid sequence: CASSIALNTEAFF. V usage is TRBV19 and J usage is TRBJ1-1, with D unresolved. Germline V lookup: CDR1 LNHDA, CDR2 SQIVND (reference sequence). V lost 3 bases to trimming and J lost 0 bases, with 5 bases between them. The CDR3 is 13 amino acids.

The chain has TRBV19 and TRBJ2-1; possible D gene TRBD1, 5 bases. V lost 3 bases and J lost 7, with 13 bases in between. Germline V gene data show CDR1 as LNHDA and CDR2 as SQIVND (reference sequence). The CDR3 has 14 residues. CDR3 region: CASSIVAGRNEQFF. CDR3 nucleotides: TGTGCCAGTAGTATTGTGGCAGGGCGAAATGAGCAGTTCTTC.

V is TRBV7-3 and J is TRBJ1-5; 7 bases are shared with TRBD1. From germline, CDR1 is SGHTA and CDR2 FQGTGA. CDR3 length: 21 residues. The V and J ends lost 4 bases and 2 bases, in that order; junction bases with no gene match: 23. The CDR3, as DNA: TGTGCCAGCAGCTACAGGGAGCCGGGACAGCTCCCCTCTACTGGCAATCAGCCCCAGCATTTT. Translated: CASSYREPGQLPSTGNQPQHF.

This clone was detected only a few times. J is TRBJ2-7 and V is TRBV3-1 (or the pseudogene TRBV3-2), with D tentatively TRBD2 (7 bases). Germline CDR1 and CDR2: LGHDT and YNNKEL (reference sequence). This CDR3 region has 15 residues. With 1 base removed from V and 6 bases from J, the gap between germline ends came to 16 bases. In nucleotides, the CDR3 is TGTGCCAGCAGCCAAGTGGGGGGGCCTACGGGCGAGCAGTACTTC. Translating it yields CASSQVGGPTGEQYF.

Written as DNA, the CDR3 is TGTGCCACCAGTGATTCTTTCGGAGGCGGCTCTGATGAGCAGTTCTTC. Translation gives CATSDSFGGGSDEQFF. The rearrangement joins TRBV24-1 to TRBJ2-1; a weak D match, TRBD2 (5 bases). The CDR3 extends over 16 amino acids. The germline CDR1 and CDR2 sequences are KGHDR and SFDVKD. V was trimmed by 2 bases and J by 8 bases, leaving 18 bases between them.

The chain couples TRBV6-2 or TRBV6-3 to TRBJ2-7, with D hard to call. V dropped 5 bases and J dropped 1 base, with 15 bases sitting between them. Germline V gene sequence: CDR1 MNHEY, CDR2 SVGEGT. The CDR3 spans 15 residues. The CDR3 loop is CASSIPGSTSYEQYF. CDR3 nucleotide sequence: TGTGCCAGCAGTATTCCAGGTTCGACTTCCTACGAGCAGTACTTC.

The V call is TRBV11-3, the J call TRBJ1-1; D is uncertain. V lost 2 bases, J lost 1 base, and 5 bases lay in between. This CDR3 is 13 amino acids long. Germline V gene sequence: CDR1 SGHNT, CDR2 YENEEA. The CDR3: CASSLNGNTEAFF. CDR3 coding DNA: TGTGCCAGCAGCTTAAACGGGAACACTGAAGCTTTCTTT.

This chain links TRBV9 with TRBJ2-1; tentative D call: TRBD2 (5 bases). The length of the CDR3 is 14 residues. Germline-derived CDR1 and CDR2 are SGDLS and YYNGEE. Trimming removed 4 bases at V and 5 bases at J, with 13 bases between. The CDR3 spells CASSLTQRNNEQFF. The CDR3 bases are TGTGCCAGCAGCCTAACGCAGCGGAACAATGAGCAGTTCTTC.

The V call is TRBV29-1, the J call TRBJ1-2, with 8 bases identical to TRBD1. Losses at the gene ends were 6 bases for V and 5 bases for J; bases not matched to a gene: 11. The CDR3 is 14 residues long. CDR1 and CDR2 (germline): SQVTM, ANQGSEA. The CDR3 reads CSVSLGQAYYGYTF. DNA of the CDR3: TGCAGCGTGTCCCTGGGACAGGCCTATTATGGCTACACCTTC.

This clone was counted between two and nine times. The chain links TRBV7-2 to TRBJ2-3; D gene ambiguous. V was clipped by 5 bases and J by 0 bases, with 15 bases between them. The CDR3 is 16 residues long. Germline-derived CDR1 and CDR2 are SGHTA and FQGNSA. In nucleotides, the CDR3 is TGTGCCAGCAGCCCCTCTGGTACCTCTAGCACAGATACGCAGTATTTT. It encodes CASSPSGTSSTDTQYF.

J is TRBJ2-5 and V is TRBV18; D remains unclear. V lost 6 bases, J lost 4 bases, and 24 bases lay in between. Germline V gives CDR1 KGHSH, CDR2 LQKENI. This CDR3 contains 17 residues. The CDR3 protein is CASSHDLDGGLGETQYF. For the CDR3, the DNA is TGTGCCAGCTCCCACGACCTAGACGGTGGATTGGGAGAGACCCAGTACTTC. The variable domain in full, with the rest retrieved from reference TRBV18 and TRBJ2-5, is NAGVMQNPRHLVRRRGQEARLRCSPMKGHSHVYWYRQLPEEGLKFMVYLQKENIIDESGMPKERFSAEFPKEGPSILRIQQVVRGDSAAYFCASSHDLDGGLGETQYFGPGTRLLVL.

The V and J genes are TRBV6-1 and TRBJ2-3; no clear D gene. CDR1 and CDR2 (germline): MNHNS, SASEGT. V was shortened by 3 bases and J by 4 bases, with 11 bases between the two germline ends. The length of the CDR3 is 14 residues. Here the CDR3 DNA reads TGTGCCAGCAGTGAGTCTCCCGCCCCAGATACGCAGTATTTT. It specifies CASSESPAPDTQYF.

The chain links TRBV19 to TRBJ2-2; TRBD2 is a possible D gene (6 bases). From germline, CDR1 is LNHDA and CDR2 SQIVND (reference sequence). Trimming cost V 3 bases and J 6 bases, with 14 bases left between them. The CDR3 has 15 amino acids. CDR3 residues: CASSMPGVKAGELFF. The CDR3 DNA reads TGTGCCAGTAGTATGCCGGGGGTAAAGGCCGGGGAGCTGTTTTTT.

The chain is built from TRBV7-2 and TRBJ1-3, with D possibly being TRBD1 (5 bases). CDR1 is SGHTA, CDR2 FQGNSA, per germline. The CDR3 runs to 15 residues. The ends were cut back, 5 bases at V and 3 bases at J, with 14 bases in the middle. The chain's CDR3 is CASSRPPTVGNTIYF. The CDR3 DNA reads TGTGCCAGCAGCCGGCCCCCGACAGTTGGAAACACCATATATTTT.